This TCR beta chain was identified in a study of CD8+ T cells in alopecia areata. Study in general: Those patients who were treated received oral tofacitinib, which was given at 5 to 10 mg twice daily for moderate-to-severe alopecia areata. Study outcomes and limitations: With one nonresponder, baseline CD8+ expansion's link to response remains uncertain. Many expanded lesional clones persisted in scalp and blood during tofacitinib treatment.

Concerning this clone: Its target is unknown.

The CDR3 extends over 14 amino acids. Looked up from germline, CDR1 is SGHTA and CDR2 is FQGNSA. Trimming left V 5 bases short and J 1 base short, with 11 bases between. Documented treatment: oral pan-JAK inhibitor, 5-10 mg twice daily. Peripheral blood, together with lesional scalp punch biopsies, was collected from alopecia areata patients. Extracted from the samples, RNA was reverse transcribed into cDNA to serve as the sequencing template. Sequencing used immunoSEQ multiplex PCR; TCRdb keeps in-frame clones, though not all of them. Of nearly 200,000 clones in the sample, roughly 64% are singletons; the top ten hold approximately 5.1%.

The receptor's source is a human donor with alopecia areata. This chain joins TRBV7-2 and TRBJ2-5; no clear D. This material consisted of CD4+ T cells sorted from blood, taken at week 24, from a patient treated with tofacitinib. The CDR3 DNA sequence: TGTGCCAGCAGCACGGTCGGGCCCCAAGAGACCCAGTACTTC. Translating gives CASSTVGPQETQYF.